The text below deals with one T cell receptor beta chain. The data are from a study of blood T cell repertoires in COVID-19. In the study overall: The study drew acute and convalescent COVID-19 samples from the United States, Italy and Spain. Sample material is recorded as cDNA or gDNA derived from T cells, B-cell-depleted T cells, or PBMCs.

The junction had 13 bases not matched to a gene; V was cut back by 3 bases and J by 6 bases. Germline CDR1 reads SGHRS; CDR2 reads YFSETQ. The CDR3 covers 19 residues. The protocol was immunoSEQ multiplex PCR, while the TCRdb copy is restricted to in-frame clones and leaves out a portion. Here the sample spans tens of thousands of clones, roughly 76% being singletons. The chain carries TRBV5-1 and TRBJ2-3, with 16 bases aligning to TRBD2. The sequence was collected from a man aged 50-60 years with active or convalescent COVID-19. What was sequenced was peripheral blood. CDR3 nucleotides: TGCGCCAGCAGCTCCCTAGGGACTAGCGGGAGGGCCGAGTCCGATACGCAGTATTTT. Translating it yields CASSSLGTSGRAESDTQYF.